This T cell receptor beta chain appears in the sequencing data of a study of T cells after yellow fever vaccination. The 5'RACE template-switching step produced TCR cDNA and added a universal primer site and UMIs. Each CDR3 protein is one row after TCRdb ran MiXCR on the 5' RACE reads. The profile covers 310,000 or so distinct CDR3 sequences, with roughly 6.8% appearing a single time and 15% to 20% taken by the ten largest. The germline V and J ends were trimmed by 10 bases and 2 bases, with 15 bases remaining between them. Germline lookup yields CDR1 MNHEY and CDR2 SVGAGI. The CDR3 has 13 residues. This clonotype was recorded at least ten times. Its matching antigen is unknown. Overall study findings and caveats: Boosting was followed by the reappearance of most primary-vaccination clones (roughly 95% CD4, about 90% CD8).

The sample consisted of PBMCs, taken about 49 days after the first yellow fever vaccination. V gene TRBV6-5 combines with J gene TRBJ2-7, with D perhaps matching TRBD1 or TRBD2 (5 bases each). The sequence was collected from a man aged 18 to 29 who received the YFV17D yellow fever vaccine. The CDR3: CANLRDGTYEQYF. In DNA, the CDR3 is TGTGCCAATCTCCGGGACGGGACCTACGAGCAGTACTTC.